What follows are 17 T cell receptor beta chains derived from one specimen sequenced in a study of early stage breast cancer tumors. Profiled with immunoSEQ multiplex PCR; TCRdb holds only in-frame clones, not every one. The sample includes around 78,000 clones, 65% to 85% of them seen just once. The sequenced sample was blood. Receptor source: a person between 55 and 70 years old with breast cancer.

The chain has TRBV5-5 and TRBJ2-7; no clear D. This CDR3 is built from 13 residues. In germline, CDR1 is SGHKS, CDR2 YYEKEE (reference sequence). With 4 bases removed from V and 2 bases from J, the gap between germline ends came to 10 bases. The CDR3 loop is CASSRSDTYEQYF. In DNA form, the CDR3 reads TGTGCCAGCAGCAGAAGTGACACCTACGAGCAGTACTTC.

The chain has TRBV28 and TRBJ2-5; 11 nucleotides align to TRBD2. This CDR3 is built from 15 residues. The germline V gene has CDR1 MDHEN and CDR2 SYDVKM. V gave up 3 bases and J gave up 4 bases; unmatched junction bases: 4. This chain's CDR3 is CASSFGLAGGETQYF. The CDR3 nucleotides are TGTGCCAGCAGTTTTGGGCTAGCGGGAGGAGAGACCCAGTACTTC.

V usage is TRBV9 and J usage is TRBJ2-1; unclear D gene. Germline V gives CDR1 SGDLS, CDR2 YYNGEE. CDR3 length: 17 residues. The V end was cut by 1 base, the J end by 2 bases, with 16 bases between. This CDR3 reads CASSVTGAPHTYNEQFF. The CDR3 DNA sequence: TGTGCCAGCAGCGTAACCGGAGCGCCCCATACCTACAATGAGCAGTTCTTC.

This chain uses TRBV29-1 with TRBJ1-2, with D perhaps matching TRBD1 (6 bases). CDR3 length: 14 amino acids. The germline V gene has CDR1 SQVTM and CDR2 ANQGSEA. The V and J ends lost 3 bases and 0 bases respectively, with 11 bases between them. The CDR3 DNA is TGCAGCGTTGAGGACAGTCCGACTAACTATGGCTACACCTTC. It translates to CSVEDSPTNYGYTF.

This chain uses TRBV19 with TRBJ2-3; TRBD2 agrees at 8 bases. With 4 bases clipped from V and 2 bases from J, the junction kept 5 bases outside the gene matches. In germline, CDR1 is LNHDA, CDR2 SQIVND (reference sequence). The CDR3 runs 15 residues. CDR3 in DNA: TGTGCCAGTAGTACTAGCGGGCGACACACAGATACGCAGTATTTT. Its protein is CASSTSGRHTDTQYF.

As concerns this clone: One junction end does not reproduce the germline sequence, and a read error may be involved. The chain uses TRBV7-7 and TRBJ2-1; TRBD1 aligns across 8 bases. CDR1 is SSHAT, CDR2 FNYEAQ, per germline (reference sequence). The CDR3 consists of 15 residues. The CDR3 region is CASSLDRGSYNEQFF. CDR3 nucleotides: TGTGCTAGCAGCTTAGACAGGGGCTCCTACAATGAGCAGTTCTTC.

This chain's CDR3 is CASLFVGAGVSGELFF. In DNA, the CDR3 is TGTGCCAGCTTATTCGTCGGCGCGGGGGTCTCCGGGGAGCTGTTTTTT. V gene TRBV7-8 combines with J gene TRBJ2-2, with 7 bases identical to TRBD2. The germline CDR1 and CDR2 sequences are SGHVS and FQNEAQ. This CDR3 is built from 16 residues. V shed 8 bases, J shed 6 bases, and the junction held 15 bases outside the gene matches.

The V call is TRBV30, the J call TRBJ2-1; 8 positions match TRBD2. Germline CDR1 is GTSNPN and CDR2 is SVGIG (reference sequence). The CDR3 has 18 residues. The junction had 14 bases not matched to a gene; V was cut back by 0 bases and J by 4 bases. CDR3 amino acids: CAWSVKGLDLIGYNEQFF. CDR3 nucleotide sequence: TGTGCCTGGAGTGTCAAGGGACTAGATTTAATCGGGTACAATGAGCAGTTCTTC.

The chain joins TRBV15 to TRBJ2-3; 12 bases line up with TRBD2. Germline V gene data show CDR1 as LNHNV and CDR2 as YYDKDF (reference sequence). J gave up 6 bases and V 3 bases, and 19 bases lay outside the gene matches. This CDR3 comprises 20 residues. The CDR3 here is CATSRIGTVTSGGRDDTQYF. Here the CDR3 DNA reads TGTGCCACCAGCAGGATAGGAACCGTGACTAGCGGGGGACGGGATGATACGCAGTATTTT.

This chain links TRBV28 with TRBJ2-1; 8 bases line up with TRBD2. The germline V gene has CDR1 MDHEN and CDR2 SYDVKM. Germline trimming cut 4 bases from V and 1 base from J; bases unmatched to any gene: 3. The CDR3 runs 15 residues. The CDR3 region is CASSYTSGSYNEQFF. The CDR3 DNA reads as TGTGCCAGCAGTTATACTAGCGGTTCCTACAATGAGCAGTTCTTC. Full variable domain (remainder filled in from reference TRBV28 and TRBJ2-1): DVKVTQSSRYLVKRTGEKVFLECVQDMDHENMFWYRQDPGLGLRLIYFSYDVKMKEKGDIPEGYSVSREKKERFSLILESASTNQTSMYLCASSYTSGSYNEQFFGPGTRLTVL.

The chain employs TRBV7-8 and TRBJ1-3, with a tentative D call TRBD1 (6 bases). CDR1 and CDR2 from the germline V gene are SGHVS and FQNEAQ. Between the trimmed V and J ends, which lost 1 base and 1 base, there was a span of 11 bases. The CDR3 contains 16 residues. Written as DNA, the CDR3 is TGTGCCAGCAGCTTAGGGCGACAGGCGTCTGGAAACACCATATATTTT. As protein: CASSLGRQASGNTIYF.

This chain uses TRBV4-1 with TRBJ2-2; no clear D gene. V was clipped by 7 bases and J by 6 bases, with 9 bases between them. Germline CDR1 reads MGHRA; CDR2 reads YSYEKL. This CDR3 region has 12 residues. The CDR3 coding sequence is TGCGCCAGCATGACGCCCGCCGGGGAGCTGTTTTTT. Its translation: CASMTPAGELFF.

This clone came up once. The chain uses TRBV29-1 and TRBJ1-1; perhaps TRBD1 as D (5 bases). The CDR3 loop spans 13 amino acids. Trimming stripped 4 bases from V and 1 base from J, with 10 bases between. Germline-derived CDR1 and CDR2 are SQVTM and ANQGSEA. The CDR3 nucleotides are TGCAGCGTTGTAGTGACAGAGAACACTGAAGCTTTCTTT. Translating gives CSVVVTENTEAFF.

This chain links TRBV4-1 with TRBJ2-5; 8 bases fit TRBD2. The CDR3 is 17 amino acids. The germline V gene has CDR1 MGHRA and CDR2 YSYEKL. V was clipped by 3 bases and J by 4 bases; unmatched bases: 13. CDR3 loop: CASSQLDGAGGGETQYF. DNA for the CDR3: TGCGCCAGCAGCCAGCTTGATGGGGCGGGGGGAGGAGAGACCCAGTACTTC.

The chain joins TRBV6-6 to TRBJ2-5; TRBD1 agrees at 9 bases. The trim removed 5 bases at V and 5 bases at J, leaving 6 bases unmatched. Germline loops: CDR1 MNHNY, CDR2 SVGAGI (reference sequence). This CDR3 spans 14 amino acids. The CDR3: CASSTTGGAETQYF. As DNA, the CDR3 is TGTGCCAGCAGTACTACAGGGGGCGCCGAGACCCAGTACTTC.

J is TRBJ2-5 and V is TRBV7-6, with 7 bases matching TRBD2. The CDR3 length is 13 residues. With V trimmed by 5 bases and J by 1 base, 1 base remained unmatched. Germline values: CDR1 SGHVS, CDR2 FNYEAQ. CDR3 nucleotide sequence: TGTGCCAGCAGCGGGGGGGGCCAAGAGACCCAGTACTTC. It codes for CASSGGGQETQYF.

The chain joins TRBV27 to TRBJ1-2; TRBD1 aligns across 9 bases. This CDR3 has 14 residues. In germline, CDR1 is MNHEY, CDR2 SMNVEV (reference sequence). J lost 8 bases, V lost 2 bases, and 6 bases had no gene match. This CDR3 is CASSLTGQGMGYTF. The CDR3 nucleotides read TGTGCCAGCAGTTTAACCGGACAGGGGATGGGCTACACCTTC.